This TCR beta chain was identified during a study of T cell responses to AZD1222 COVID-19 vaccine. Overall study results and limits: Most donors were white British, females outnumbered males, and clonal diversity was possibly underestimated. At 160-218 and 743-854, vaccine-associated CD4 TCRs were dominant, and they spanned spike.

Regarding this clone: The antigen remains undetermined.

Profiling relied on immunoSEQ multiplex PCR, and the TCRdb table lists in-frame clones only, not all of them. The sample has approximately 100,000 clones, 90% seen once. CDR3 size: 15 residues. Germline CDR1 reads LNHNV; CDR2 reads YYDKDF (reference sequence). J gave up 2 bases and V 4 bases, and 4 bases lay outside the gene matches. The source was peripheral blood, collected 28 days after the second AZD1222 dose. This chain links TRBV15 with TRBJ1-5; 8 bases fit TRBD1. This clonotype was obtained from an adult who received the AZD1222 COVID-19 vaccine. The CDR3 bases are TGTGCCACCAGCAAAGGACAGGGCCGCAATCAGCCCCAGCATTTT. Its protein product is CATSKGQGRNQPQHF.